This T cell receptor (beta chain) was obtained from a study of T cells expressing NK-cell markers. TCRdb reprocessed the 5' RACE reads and keeps a single row for each CDR3 protein, giving no DNA. This listing includes about 540,000 distinct CDR3 sequences. The length of the CDR3 is 16 residues. Germline lookup yields CDR1 SEHNR and CDR2 FQNEAQ (reference sequence). Material for sequencing was blood T cells: a sorted CD56 or NKG2C T cell subset, CD4+ or CD8+ T cells, or bulk PBMC T cells (not recorded which). The chain uses TRBV7-9 and TRBJ2-3. This clonotype was obtained from a man aged 18 to 29 in good health. CDR3 region: CASSFIDDYLTDTQYF.